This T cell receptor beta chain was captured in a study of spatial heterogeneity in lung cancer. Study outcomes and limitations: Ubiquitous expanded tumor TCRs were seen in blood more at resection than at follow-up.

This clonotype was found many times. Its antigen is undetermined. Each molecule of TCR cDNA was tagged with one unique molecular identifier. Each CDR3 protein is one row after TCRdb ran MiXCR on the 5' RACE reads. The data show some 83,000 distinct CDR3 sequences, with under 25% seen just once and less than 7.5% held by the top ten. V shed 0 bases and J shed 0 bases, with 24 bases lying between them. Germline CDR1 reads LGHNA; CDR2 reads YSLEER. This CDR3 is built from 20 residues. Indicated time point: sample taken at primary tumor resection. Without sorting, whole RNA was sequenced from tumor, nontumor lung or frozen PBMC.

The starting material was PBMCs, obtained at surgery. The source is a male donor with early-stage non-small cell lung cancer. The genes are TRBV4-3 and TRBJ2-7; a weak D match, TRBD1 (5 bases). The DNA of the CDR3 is TGCGCCAGCAGCCAAGATATCAGGAGACGCCGGTGGACATACTCCTACGAGCAGTACTTC. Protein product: CASSQDIRRRRWTYSYEQYF.